Included here is one T cell receptor (beta chain) sequence, with context. What it binds is not known. The record originates from a study of radiotherapy plus CTLA-4 blockade in lung cancer. Study-wide results and limits: Expansion in blood of tumor-derived TCR clones was seen after radiotherapy plus ipilimumab.

Profiled with immunoSEQ multiplex PCR; TCRdb holds only in-frame clones, not every one. The sample gives about 38,000 clones, about 80% of which show up once; approximately 9% is in the top ten. In germline, CDR1 is SGDLS, CDR2 YYNGEE. The CDR3 is 15 amino acids. V lost 4 bases to trimming and J lost 1 base, with 12 bases between them. The sequence was collected from a human donor with non-small cell lung cancer who had stable disease on radiotherapy plus ipilimumab. The material was peripheral blood, obtained from a patient treated with radiotherapy plus ipilimumab. The chain couples TRBV9 to TRBJ1-3; tentatively, D is TRBD1 (5 bases). The chain's CDR3 is CASSYQGESGNTIYF. In nucleotides, the CDR3 is TGTGCCAGCAGCTACCAAGGGGAGTCTGGAAACACCATATATTTT.